This T cell receptor beta chain originates from a study of blood T cell repertoires in COVID-19 (dated by TCRdb to the early 2020s). Background for the entire study: The collaborator samples originated in the United States, Italy and Spain and spanned the acute and convalescent phases of COVID-19. Subjects who had been exposed to COVID-19, were actively infected with it, or had recovered from it provided the deeply sampled blood TCRbeta repertoires that made up the dataset. Where available, HLA class I and class II types were taken from metadata supplied by the sample provider and were not determined by assay-based typing. The sample metadata nearly always contained a de-identified subject ID, COVID-19 status, age in years and sex. The repertoires were released in a freely available public database intended as a resource for research on the immune response to SARS-CoV-2. Samples came from the ongoing ImmuneRACE study (first 160 participants) plus 1,254 subjects from 6 global collaborators. The prospective study material was composed of cDNA or gDNA derived from T cells, B-cell-depleted T cells, or PBMCs. What the authors observed across the whole study: Clinical and demographic metadata were provided uncurated, with the amount varying by source and participant.

Participants in the prospective study were enrolled through a virtual design, were aged roughly 18 to 100 years, and lived in roughly 26 United States geographic areas. Cohort assignment in the prospective study relied on participant-reported clinical history from a screening survey and a study questionnaire. ImmuneRACE Cohort 3 recovered participants were defined by two consecutive negative NP/OP PCR tests, healthcare professional clearance, or symptom resolution. Each participant in the prospective study had whole blood, serum and a nasopharyngeal or oropharyngeal swab collected by mobile phlebotomists. Prospective study participants could optionally give additional blood draws and questionnaires over a 2-month period. Prospective study blood samples were shipped either frozen or at room temperature before DNA extraction. This clone has a single count. Its binding antigen is unknown. No base qualities exist here, and no much larger clone lies one base off it.

TCRbeta CDR3 regions were amplified from genomic DNA by means of the immunoSEQ Assay, a bias-controlled multiplex PCR. The published analysis was carried out like this. The number of nucleated cells in each sample was estimated by amplification of reference gene primers within the assay. To quantify the absolute abundance of each unique TCRbeta CDR3 rearrangement, sequence reads were collapsed and filtered. For each sample, productive Simpson clonality was calculated as the square root of Simpson's diversity index over productive rearrangements. TCRdb stores this immuneACCESS table with in-frame sequences only. Part of the clones is absent; in the studies checked, under half of the shortfall reflects unresolved V genes, and no reason is known for the rest. V, J and clone size reflect that table, while D and trimming were determined from the DNA. Present in this sample are approximately 400,000 clones, about four fifths of which were seen just once. The ten most abundant clones make up 5% to 5.5% of the sample.

The CDR3 contains 13 residues, cysteine and phenylalanine counted. Of the read, only the CDR3 DNA is kept; its 39 bases are in frame from base 1. V ends up 7 bases short and J 4 bases short, with an unmatched junction base count of 9. Per the germline V gene (reference sequence), GTSNPN is the CDR1 and SVGIG is the CDR2. The V and J genes are TRBV30 and TRBJ1-2; a stretch of 7 junction bases matches TRBD1. Sequenced input: PBMCs or T cells enriched from blood (not recorded which). The origin of this receptor is a woman in her forties or fifties who had recovered from COVID-19. The CDR3: CASDREKSYGYTF. The DNA sequence is as follows: TGTGCCTCAGACAGGGAAAAAAGCTATGGCTACACCTTC.